The clone carrying this TCR beta chain was counted ten times or more. As yet, its antigen is unknown. This record belongs to a study of T cells in Graves' hyperthyroidism and ophthalmopathy. Diagnostic decisions used clinical symptoms, serum thyroxine and TRAb, thyroid ultrasound and orbital computed tomography. Fresh 10 ml peripheral blood yielded PBMCs. RNA transcripts gave rise to amplified TCR beta CDR3 regions. Primed by the HTBI set, a first-round RT-PCR was run on the TCR CDR3. TCRdb called the multiplex PCR reads again in MiXCR, with one record for every CDR3 protein. The table shows 600,000 to 850,000 distinct CDR3 sequences, with 18% occurring only once. General study results and limits: Through a model of 13 V-J features, ophthalmopathy was separated from stable hyperthyroidism. In the blood, most expanded thyroid clonotypes above 0.001 appeared as well.

Sequenced: blood. This sequence was found in a woman aged 50 to 60 with Graves' hyperthyroidism that later progressed to Graves' ophthalmopathy.

CDR3 loop: CASSGYTGQEAEAFF. CDR3 nucleotide sequence: TGTGCCAGCTCAGGGTACACAGGGCAGGAGGCTGAAGCTTTCTTT. The chain couples TRBV18 to TRBJ1-1, with D perhaps matching TRBD1 (6 bases). The CDR3 is made up of 15 amino acids. Germline CDR1 KGHSH, CDR2 LQKENI. The germline V and J ends were trimmed by 5 bases and 6 bases, with 19 bases remaining between them.